The 4 T cell receptor beta chains presented below share a single source sample, sequenced in a study of T cell repertoires in cytomegalovirus infection. TCRdb independently ran MiXCR on the reads; one entry per CDR3 protein. The sample contains around 900,000 distinct CDR3 sequences, around a third of which appear only once. Antigens for these TCRs are unknown. The sample in question was cultured CD8+ T cells from PBMCs, obtained from culture after CMV antigen stimulation. These receptors all stem from a human donor in good health (CMV status not recorded). Some clones in this sample may be carry-over from other donors' samples.

This clonotype was recorded once. V usage is TRBV6-1 and J usage is TRBJ1-5; 8 bases agree with TRBD1. Germline V CDR1 and CDR2: MNHNS, SASEGT. J gave up 10 bases and V 0 bases, and 11 bases lay outside the gene matches. This CDR3 contains 16 residues. The CDR3 here is CASSEARDRGFSPQHF. The CDR3 nucleotides are TGTGCCAGCAGTGAAGCAAGAGACAGGGGTTTCTCACCCCAGCATTTT.

This clonotype was detected many times. This chain uses TRBV7-9 with TRBJ2-1; D unclear. Trimming left V 5 bases short and J 0 bases short, with 14 bases between. Germline CDR1 SEHNR, CDR2 FQNEAQ (reference sequence). This CDR3 is 16 amino acids long. As DNA, the CDR3 is TGTGCCAGCAGCCAGACACCCCCGAGCTCCTACAATGAGCAGTTCTTC. Translated, it gives CASSQTPPSSYNEQFF.

The rearrangement joins TRBV11-2 to TRBJ2-1; weak D call: TRBD2 (5 bases). The CDR3 runs to 11 residues. Trimming took 4 bases from V and 14 from J, leaving 12 bases between them. Germline loops: CDR1 SGHAT, CDR2 FQNNGV. Here the CDR3 reads CASSSSGFKFF. Here the CDR3 DNA reads TGTGCCAGCAGCTCCTCGGGATTTAAGTTCTTC.

The rearrangement uses TRBV28 and TRBJ1-5; D not certain. V dropped 7 bases and J dropped 5 bases, with 21 bases sitting between them. Per the germline V gene, CDR1 is MDHEN and CDR2 is SYDVKM. The CDR3 is 16 amino acids. CDR3 DNA: TGTGCCAGCAACCCGAGGGAAGCTCTCGAGGATCAGCCCCAGCATTTT. Translation: CASNPREALEDQPQHF.